This paragraph reports one T cell receptor (beta chain). This sample was taken from a study of T cell changes during pregnancy in multiple sclerosis. This CDR3 contains 16 residues. Germline CDR1 and CDR2: MNHEY and SMNVEV (reference sequence). V trimming: 5 bases; J trimming: 1 base; junction bases outside the gene matches: 9. Data came from immunoSEQ multiplex PCR; TCRdb stores just in-frame clones and leaves some out. The sample records about 32,000 clones, 85% to 95% being singletons. The chain recombines TRBV27 with TRBJ1-1, with 8 bases that match TRBD1. The source of this sequence is a female donor with multiple sclerosis, enrolled in a pregnancy study. Sample: CD4+ T cells from peripheral blood mononuclear cells, taken in the second trimester of pregnancy. The CDR3 sequence: CASSPLGQGANTEAFF. CDR3 bases: TGTGCCAGCAGTCCACTGGGGCAGGGGGCGAACACTGAAGCTTTCTTT.